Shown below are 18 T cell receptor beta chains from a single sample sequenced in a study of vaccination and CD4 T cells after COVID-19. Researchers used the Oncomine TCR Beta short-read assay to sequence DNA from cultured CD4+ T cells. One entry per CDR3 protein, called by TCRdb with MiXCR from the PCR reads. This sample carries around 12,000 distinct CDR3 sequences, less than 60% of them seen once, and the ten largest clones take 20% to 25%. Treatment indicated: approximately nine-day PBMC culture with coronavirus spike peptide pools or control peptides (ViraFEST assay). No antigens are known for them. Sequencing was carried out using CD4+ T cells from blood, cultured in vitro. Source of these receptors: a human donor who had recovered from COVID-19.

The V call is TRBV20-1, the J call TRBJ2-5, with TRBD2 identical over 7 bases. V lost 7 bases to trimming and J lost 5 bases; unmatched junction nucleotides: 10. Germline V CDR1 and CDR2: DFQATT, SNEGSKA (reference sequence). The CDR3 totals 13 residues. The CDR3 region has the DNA TGCAGTGTCCCGAAACCGCGGGGGGAGACCCAGTACTTC. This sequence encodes CSVPKPRGETQYF.

CDR3 residues: CASSLAGGASDTQYF. The CDR3 DNA follows: TGTGCCAGCAGTTTAGCGGGGGGCGCGTCGGATACGCAGTATTTT. The chain joins TRBV12-3 or TRBV12-4 to TRBJ2-3, with D perhaps TRBD1 or TRBD2 (6 bases each). The CDR3 is 15 residues long. Trimming took 0 bases from V and 6 from J, leaving 13 bases between them.

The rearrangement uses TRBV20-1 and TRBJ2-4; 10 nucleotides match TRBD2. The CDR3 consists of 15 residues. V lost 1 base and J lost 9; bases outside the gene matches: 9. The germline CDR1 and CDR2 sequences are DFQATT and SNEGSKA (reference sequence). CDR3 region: CSARAPAGGPGIQYF. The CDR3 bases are TGCAGTGCTAGAGCACCAGCGGGAGGGCCGGGCATTCAGTACTTC.

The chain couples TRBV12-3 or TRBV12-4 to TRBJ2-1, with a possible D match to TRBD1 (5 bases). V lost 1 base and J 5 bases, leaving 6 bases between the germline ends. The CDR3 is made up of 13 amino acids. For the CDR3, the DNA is TGTGCCAGCAGTTTAGTCAGGGACAATGAGCAGTTCTTC. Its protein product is CASSLVRDNEQFF.

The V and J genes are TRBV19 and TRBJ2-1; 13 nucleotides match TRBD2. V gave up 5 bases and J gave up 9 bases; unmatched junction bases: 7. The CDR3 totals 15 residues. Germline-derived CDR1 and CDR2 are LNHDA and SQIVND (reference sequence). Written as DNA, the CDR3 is TGTGCCAGTAGTGCCGGGACTAGCGGGATCACTGAGCAGTTCTTC. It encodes CASSAGTSGITEQFF.

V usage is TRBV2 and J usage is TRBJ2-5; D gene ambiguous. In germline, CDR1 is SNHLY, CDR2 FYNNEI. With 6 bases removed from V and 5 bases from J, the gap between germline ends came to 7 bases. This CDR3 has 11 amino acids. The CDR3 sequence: CASSSKETQYF. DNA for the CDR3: TGTGCCAGCAGCTCAAAGGAGACCCAGTACTTC. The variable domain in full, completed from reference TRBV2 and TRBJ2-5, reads EPEVTQTPSHQVTQMGQEVILRCVPISNHLYFYWYRQILGQKVEFLVSFYNNEISEKSEIFDDQFSVERPDGSNFTLKIRSTKLEDSAMYFCASSSKETQYFGPGTRLLVL.

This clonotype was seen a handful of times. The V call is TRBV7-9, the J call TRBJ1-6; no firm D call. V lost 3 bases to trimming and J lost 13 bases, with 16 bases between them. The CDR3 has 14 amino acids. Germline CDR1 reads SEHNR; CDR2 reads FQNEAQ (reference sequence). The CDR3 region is CASSLANTAAPLHF. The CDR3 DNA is TGTGCCAGCAGCTTGGCCAATACAGCGGCGCCCCTCCACTTT.

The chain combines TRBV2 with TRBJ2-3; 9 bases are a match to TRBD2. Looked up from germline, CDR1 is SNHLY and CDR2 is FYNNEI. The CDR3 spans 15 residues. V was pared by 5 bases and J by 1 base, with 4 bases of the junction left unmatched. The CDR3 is CASSLGLARTDTQYF. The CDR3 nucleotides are TGTGCCAGCAGTTTGGGACTAGCTCGCACAGATACGCAGTATTTT.

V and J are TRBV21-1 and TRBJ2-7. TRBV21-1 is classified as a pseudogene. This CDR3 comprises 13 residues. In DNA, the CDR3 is TGTGCCAGCAGCAAAGTTTACAGAAGCGAGCAGTACTTC. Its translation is CASSKVYRSEQYF.

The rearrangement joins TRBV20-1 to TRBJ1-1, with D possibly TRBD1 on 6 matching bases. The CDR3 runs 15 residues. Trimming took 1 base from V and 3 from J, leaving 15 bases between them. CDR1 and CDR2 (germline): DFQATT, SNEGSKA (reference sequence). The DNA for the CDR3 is TGCAGTGCTAGAGGCCTACAGGGATTTGACACTGAAGCTTTCTTT. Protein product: CSARGLQGFDTEAFF.

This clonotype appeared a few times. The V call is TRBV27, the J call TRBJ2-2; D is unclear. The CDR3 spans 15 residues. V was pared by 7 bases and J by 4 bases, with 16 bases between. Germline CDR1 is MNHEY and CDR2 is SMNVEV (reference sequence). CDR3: CASKLEVPGTGELFF. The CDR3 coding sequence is TGTGCCAGCAAGCTCGAGGTACCGGGCACCGGGGAGCTGTTTTTT.

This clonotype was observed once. CDR3 amino acids: CASSQAPGHRGDYEQYF. Here the CDR3 DNA reads TGTGCCAGCAGCCAAGCCCCAGGGCACAGGGGCGATTACGAGCAGTACTTC. V and J are TRBV4-2 and TRBJ2-7; TRBD1 matches at 7 bases. The CDR3 runs 17 residues. CDR1 is LGHNA, CDR2 YNFKEQ, per germline. J lost 4 bases, V lost 1 base, and 13 bases had no gene match.

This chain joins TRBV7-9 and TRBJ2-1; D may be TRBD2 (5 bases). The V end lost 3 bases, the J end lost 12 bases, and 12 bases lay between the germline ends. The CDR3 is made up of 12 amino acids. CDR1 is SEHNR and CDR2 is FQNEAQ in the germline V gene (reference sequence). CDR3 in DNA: TGTGCCAGCAGCTTGCAGACGGCGGGGCAGTTCTTC. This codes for CASSLQTAGQFF.

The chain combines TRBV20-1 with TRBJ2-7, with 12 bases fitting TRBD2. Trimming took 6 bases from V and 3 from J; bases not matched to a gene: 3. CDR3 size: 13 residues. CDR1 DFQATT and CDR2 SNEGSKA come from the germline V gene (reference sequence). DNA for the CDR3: TGCAGTGCCAGGACTAGCGGGATCTACGAGCAGTACTTC. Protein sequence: CSARTSGIYEQYF.

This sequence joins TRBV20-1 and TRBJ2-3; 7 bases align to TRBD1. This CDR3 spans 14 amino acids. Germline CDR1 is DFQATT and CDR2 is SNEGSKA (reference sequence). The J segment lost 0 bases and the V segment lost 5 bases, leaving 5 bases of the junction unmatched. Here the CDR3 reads CSARGQDSTDTQYF. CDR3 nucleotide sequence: TGCAGTGCTCGAGGACAGGACAGCACAGATACGCAGTATTTT.

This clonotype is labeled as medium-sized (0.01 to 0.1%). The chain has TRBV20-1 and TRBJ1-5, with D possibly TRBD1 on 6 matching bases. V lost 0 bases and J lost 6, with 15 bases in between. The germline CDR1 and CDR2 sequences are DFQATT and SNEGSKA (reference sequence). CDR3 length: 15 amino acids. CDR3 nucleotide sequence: TGCAGTGCTAGAGAGGGGGGGGGCGAGGGTCAGCCCCAGCATTTT. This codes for CSAREGGGEGQPQHF.

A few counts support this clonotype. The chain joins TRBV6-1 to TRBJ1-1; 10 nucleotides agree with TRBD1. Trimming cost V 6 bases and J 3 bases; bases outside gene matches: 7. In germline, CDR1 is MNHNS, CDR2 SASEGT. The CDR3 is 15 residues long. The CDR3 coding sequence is TGTGCCAGCAGCTCGACGGACAGGGGGTACACTGAAGCTTTCTTT. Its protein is CASSSTDRGYTEAFF.

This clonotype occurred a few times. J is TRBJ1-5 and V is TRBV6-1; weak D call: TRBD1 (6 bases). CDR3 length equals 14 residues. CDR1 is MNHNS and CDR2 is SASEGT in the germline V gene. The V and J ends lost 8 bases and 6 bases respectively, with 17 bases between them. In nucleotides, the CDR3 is TGTGCCAGCGCGAAAGGGGGTTCAGGTCAGCCCCAGCATTTT. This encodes CASAKGGSGQPQHF.